This T cell receptor (beta chain) was captured by sequencing in a study of response to subunit inactivated influenza vaccine. Overall study results and limits: A suggestion made by the authors is that each seasonal influenza vaccination recruits few new T cells.

Trimming removed 3 bases at V and 0 bases at J, with 12 bases between. CDR3 length: 15 amino acids. CDR1 DFQATT and CDR2 SNEGSKA come from the germline V gene (reference sequence). This clonotype was detected only a few times. The target antigen is unknown. MiXCR was run by TCRdb on the RT-PCR reads, yielding one entry per CDR3 protein. The sample carries about 520,000 distinct CDR3 sequences, around 7.7% recorded once. Here the sequenced sample was PBMCs from blood, taken less than 30 months after vaccination. The chain combines TRBV20-1 with TRBJ2-1; D unclear. This TCR came from a man between 50 and 75 years old who received an inactivated influenza vaccine. Here the CDR3 DNA reads TGCAGTGCTAGCGTTGCACTCACCTCCTACAATGAGCAGTTCTTC. This codes for CSASVALTSYNEQFF.